This entry is about one T cell receptor (beta chain). Its antigen is unknown. No base-level quality is on record; no much larger clone is a single base apart. The study used an expanded emulsion RT-PCR method with primers for all TCR V genes to analyze paired alpha-beta TCRs of CD8+ T cells. Before emulsion RT-PCR, CD8+ T cells were isolated with a CD8 positive selection kit and incubated overnight in roughly 9.1 IU/mL IL-2. The data belong to a study of T cell repertoires in breast cancer (dated by TCRdb to the mid-2010s). For the study in its entirety: The study profiled tumors, lymph nodes and peripheral blood lymphocytes from breast cancer patients, plus peripheral blood from healthy control donors. Tumors and tumor-involved lymph nodes were minced, digested with Liberase and DNase, and then passed through 70-um and 40-um filters. ER+/PR+ status was present in the majority of the 20 or so patient tumors that were analyzed for shared TCRs. On average, sequencing produced roughly 500,000 sequences per sample and approximately 10 reads per input cell. The study reasoned that TCRs shared between breast cancer patients would target shared antigens, given breast cancer's low mutational burden and rare common mutations. Controls included nine healthy donors of an age range similar to the patients. Blood samples were separated by Ficoll, whereas tumor-free lymph nodes were processed without any enzymatic digestion. Beyond this particular receptor, the publication reports: About fourfold more TCRs were shared with matched tumor repertoires by tumor-involved sentinel lymph nodes than by tumor-free nodes (7.7% versus 2%). Discarding singleton TCRs and sampling only part of each tumor may have missed genuine antitumor clones. Emulsion RT-PCR was considered qualitative rather than quantitative, because transcript abundance and primer differences skewed the recovery of clones. Possible tumor specificity was suggested for approximately 17 TCR pairs that were shared across seven or more patient tumors yet rarely found in control blood. Shared TCRs were encoded by various nucleotide sequences, which suggests selection and expansion based on antigen. TRBV7 predominated among shared TCRs, which may reflect tumor recognition or a mispriming bias from eight TRBV7 primers.

V lost 5 bases and J lost 14 bases, and the count of bases not matched to a germline gene is 11. The CDR3, cysteine through phenylalanine, is 12 amino acids long. CDR3 DNA only is kept here, 36 bases in frame from base 1. The library was generated by emulsion pairing. A second nested PCR with blocking oligos suppressed unpaired genes, then a third nested PCR added Illumina adaptors and barcodes. Each emulsion RT-PCR master mix contained 5,000-250,000 T cells, with C-region, Stepout and V-region primers. The Micellula Emulsion and Purification Kit was used to generate emulsions, and Qiagen OneStep RT-PCR reagents were used for RT-PCR. The pooled libraries were sequenced on an Illumina MiSeq using paired-end 2 x 250 reads. In the authors' own workflow: In Galaxy, read pairs were joined and then clipped at the engineered overlap into separate alpha and beta files, and any unclipped reads were discarded. To assign alpha-beta pairs, the researchers used CompleteTCR, a MiTCR-based pipeline that relies on an R script to link chains sharing read cluster identifiers. TCR sequences seen only once, which were about 1-3.4%, were removed as potential sequencing errors. TCRdb reprocessed the public reads (quality trimming at Q25 with fastp, clone calling with MiXCR) and kept in-frame beta chains. When rows share a CDR3 protein, they turn into one entry using the most common DNA and genes. TCRdb's processing, not the authors', yielded these V and J calls. This sample has about 40,000 distinct CDR3 sequences in its table, and less than 55% of those were observed once. The ten largest clones capture about 60% of the sample.

Sequences were obtained from CD8+ T cells. The chain is made from TRBV12-3 or TRBV12-4 and TRBJ1-2; a stretch of 7 junction bases matches TRBD1. The receptor comes from a pool of human donors with breast cancer or a healthy control (not recorded which). The DNA sequence is as follows: TGTGCCAGCAGTCTCTCCAGGGACAGTAAGACCTTC. Protein translation: CASSLSRDSKTF.